This passage covers 22 T cell receptor beta chains from one sample sequenced in a study of CD8+ T cells in alopecia areata. Reverse transcribed after extraction, RNA yielded cDNA as the sequencing template. Sequencing was performed with immunoSEQ multiplex PCR; in TCRdb, only in-frame clones are kept and a portion is missing. The sample presents 250,000 or so clones, none singletons. Cells from pooled cutaneous lymph nodes were sorted by CD4, CD8alpha, NKG2D, NKG2ACE and other markers. The material sequenced was CD4+ T cells sorted from a lymph node. The receptor source for this set is a C3H/HeJ mouse with alopecia areata. The strain's MHC type: H2-k.

Concerning this clone: All gene names here are mouse names. The read ends 4 residues early relative to the CDR3; the germline J gene fills the gap. Other DNA sequences in this sample translate to the same CDR3. The rearrangement uses TRBV19 and TRBJ2-7, with D possibly being TRBD1 (5 bases). Germline values: CDR1 FNHDT, CDR2 SITEND (reference sequence). The CDR3 has 12 amino acids. The covered CDR3 bases are TGTGCCAGCAGTCCGGACAAATAT. Amino acids: CASSPDKY. The entire CDR3 sequence reads CASSPDKYEQYF.

This clone was seen only a few times. The genes and germline here are from mouse. The read falls 4 residues short of the CDR3 end, and the missing part is taken from the germline J gene. The rearrangement uses TRBV1 and TRBJ2-2; 9 bases are a match to TRBD1. The V gene end was trimmed by 0 bases and the J gene end by 2 bases; junction bases not matched to a gene: 7. Germline loops: CDR1 NSQYPW, CDR2 LRSPGD (reference sequence). The CDR3 runs to 18 residues. The sequenced part of the CDR3 DNA is TGCACCTGCAGTGCAGAAGCCGACAGGGGGTGGAACACCGGG. Residues: CTCSAEADRGWNTG. The whole CDR3 protein reads CTCSAEADRGWNTGQLYF.

A note on this clone: Gene names and germline refer to mouse. The read falls 4 residues short of the CDR3 end, and the missing part is taken from the germline J gene. Distinct nucleotide sequences in the sample also encode this CDR3. The chain couples TRBV13-1 to TRBJ2-3; D is uncertain. Trimming shortened V by 5 bases and J by 0 bases, and 7 bases separated the two germline ends. The CDR3 runs 13 residues. CDR1 is NSHNY and CDR2 is SYGAGN in the germline V gene. The CDR3: CASSPTSAETLYF. The DNA read from the CDR3 is TGTGCCAGCAGCCCGACTAGTGCAGAA.

In its sample, this clone was seen a few times. Genes here carry mouse names. The CDR3 is cut off 4 residues early in the read; its end comes from the germline J gene. The genes are TRBV19 and TRBJ2-7, with D possibly being TRBD2 (7 bases). Per germline, CDR1 FNHDT and CDR2 SITEND (reference sequence). This CDR3 has 14 amino acids. CDR3 loop: CASSRGGPLYEQYF. Incomplete CDR3 DNA: TGTGCCAGCAGTCGCGGGGGGCCCCTTTAT.

This clone showed up many times. All gene names here are mouse names. The CDR3 extends 3 residues past the end of the read, so its final part is completed from the germline J gene. This sample includes further DNA sequences coding for the same CDR3. The J gene is TRBJ1-6, the V gene TRBV13-2; unclear D gene. TRBJ1-6 falls under the ORF class, with uncertain function. V lost 4 bases and J 0 bases, leaving 2 bases between the germline ends. The CDR3 is made up of 13 amino acids. In germline, CDR1 is NNHNN, CDR2 SYGAGS (reference sequence). The covered CDR3 bases are TGTGCCAGCGGTCATTCCTATAATTCGCCC. This translates into CASGHSYNSP. The full CDR3 reads CASGHSYNSPLYF.

This clone showed up just a few times. The germline and genes are mouse ones. The read stops 4 residues short of the end of the CDR3; the missing end is completed from the germline J gene. The chain has TRBV1 and TRBJ2-7; D gene ambiguous. This CDR3 has 11 amino acids. The germline gives CDR1 NSQYPW, CDR2 LRSPGD (reference sequence). The sequenced part of the CDR3 DNA is TGCACCTGCGGCGGATGGGAT. Translated: CTCGGWD. The whole CDR3 sequence is CTCGGWDEQYF.

For this clone: Mouse germline and gene names are used. Read sequence stops 4 residues before the CDR3 end, and the germline J gene provides the missing end. The chain uses TRBV3 and TRBJ2-2; 12 bases map to TRBD1. This CDR3 contains 16 residues. The germline V gene encodes CDR1 SNHLY and CDR2 FYNGKV (reference sequence). CDR3: CASRYHRDRGRGQLYF. CDR3 DNA, as far as it was read: TGTGCCAGCAGATACCACCGGGACAGGGGGCGGGGG.

The sample holds a few counts of this clone. Gene names denote mouse genes. This chain's CDR3 is CASRRGTGEDTQYF. The covered CDR3 bases are TGTGCCAGCAGGAGGGGGACAGGGGAAGAC. The chain joins TRBV13-3 to TRBJ2-5, with 10 nucleotides matching TRBD1. Read coverage stops 4 residues before the CDR3 terminus; the germline J gene supplies the remainder. The CDR3 runs to 14 residues. CDR1 is NNHDY and CDR2 is SYVADS in the germline V gene.

This clone was counted between two and nine times. Gene names denote mouse genes. CDR3 sequence reads: CASSLSGGGNYAEQFF. The DNA read from the CDR3 is TGTGCCAGCAGTTTATCTGGGGGGGGGAACTATGCT. V gene TRBV14 combines with J gene TRBJ2-1; TRBD2 agrees at 9 bases. The CDR3 extends 4 residues past the end of the read, so its final part is completed from the germline J gene. Germline trimming cut 2 bases from V and 1 base from J; bases unmatched to any gene: 4. Germline V gene data show CDR1 as SGHDT and CDR2 as FRDEAV. CDR3 length: 16 amino acids.

Worth noting for this clone: Genes here carry mouse names. The read finishes 4 residues shy of the CDR3 end, and the germline J gene is used to complete it. The gene calls are TRBV1 and TRBJ2-7, with 10 bases lining up with TRBD2. There are 14 residues in the CDR3. The J segment lost 3 bases and the V segment lost 5 bases, leaving 4 bases of the junction unmatched. CDR1 is NSQYPW and CDR2 is LRSPGD in the germline V gene (reference sequence). This chain's CDR3 is CTCSPGTGDYEQYF. Partial CDR3 DNA: TGCACCTGCAGTCCCGGGACTGGGGACTAT.

In its sample, this clone was seen a few times. A much larger clone lies a single base off, so this may be a read error. These gene names are mouse names. The sequence runs out 4 residues before the end of the CDR3; the remainder is reconstructed from the germline J gene. Other DNA sequences in this specimen translate into the identical CDR3. The chain couples TRBV13-3 to TRBJ2-1; TRBD1 is a possible D gene (6 bases). V was shortened by 2 bases and J by 0 bases, with 6 bases between the two germline ends. The CDR3 runs 14 residues. CDR1 and CDR2 from the germline V gene are NNHDY and SYVADS. CDR3 loop: CASSDRGNYAEQFF. The CDR3 DNA, read in part, is TGTGCCAGCAGTGACAGGGGTAACTATGCT.

This clone has a handful of counts. Mouse gene names and germline throughout. The read stops 4 residues short of the end of the CDR3; the missing end is completed from the germline J gene. The rearrangement links TRBV13-2 to TRBJ1-2, with 8 bases that match TRBD1. Per germline, CDR1 NNHNN and CDR2 SYGAGS (reference sequence). The CDR3 is 14 amino acids. Trimming cost V 0 bases and J 4 bases; bases outside gene matches: 2. CDR3 in amino acids: CASGDDRGGSDYTF. Incomplete CDR3 DNA: TGTGCCAGCGGTGATGACAGGGGGGGCTCC.

Regarding this clone: Gene names and germline refer to mouse. The CDR3 extends 4 residues past the end of the read, so its final part is completed from the germline J gene. V is TRBV13-3 and J is TRBJ2-1; 9 bases align to TRBD1. Trimming took 5 bases from V and 3 from J; bases not matched to a gene: 3. The CDR3 loop spans 14 amino acids. CDR1 and CDR2 (germline): NNHDY, SYVADS. The CDR3 loop reads CASRRDRAYAEQFF. Partial CDR3 DNA: TGTGCCAGCAGGAGGGACAGGGCCTATGCT.

This clone was observed a handful of times. Gene names and germline refer to mouse. The read terminates 4 residues before the CDR3 end, so the remaining end is supplied by the germline J gene. The rearrangement links TRBV17 to TRBJ1-1; D may be TRBD1 (5 bases). The CDR3 covers 14 residues. Per germline, CDR1 MNHDT and CDR2 YYDKIL. Trimming cost V 2 bases and J 1 base, with 8 bases left between them. The CDR3 bases that were read are TGTGCTAGCAGTAGATACACAGGGAACACA. This codes for CASSRYTGNT. The entire CDR3 is CASSRYTGNTEVFF. Variable domain in full (rest from reference TRBV17 and TRBJ1-1): DTTVKQNPRYKLARVGKPVNLICSQTMNHDTMYWYQKKPNQAPKLLLFYYDKILNREADTFEKFQSSRPNNSFCSLYIGSAGLEYSAMYLCASSRYTGNTEVFFGKGTRLTVV.

Concerning this clone: Gene names and germline match the mouse. The read ends 4 residues early relative to the CDR3; the germline J gene fills the gap. The chain employs TRBV13-1 and TRBJ2-1; 10 nucleotides agree with TRBD2. The CDR3 has 15 amino acids. The germline gives CDR1 NSHNY, CDR2 SYGAGN. J was trimmed by 3 bases and V by 4 bases; bases with no gene match: 4. The CDR3 DNA, read in part, is TGTGCCAGCAGTCCAGGACTGGGGGCCTATGCT. Its protein is CASSPGLGAYA. The CDR3 reads in full as CASSPGLGAYAEQFF.

This clone was counted between two and nine times. Gene names refer to mouse genes. Read data end 4 residues before the CDR3 end; the end is taken from the germline J gene. The chain is built from TRBV13-1 and TRBJ2-1; no firm D call. Trimming removed 0 bases from V and 0 bases from J, with 7 bases in between. The CDR3 totals 15 residues. Germline values: CDR1 NSHNY, CDR2 SYGAGN. The sequenced CDR3 bases are TGTGCCAGCAGTGATGACAGATATAACTATGCT. It specifies CASSDDRYNYA. The CDR3, in full, reads CASSDDRYNYAEQFF.

This clone was detected a few times. The listed genes are named as in mouse. The read terminates 4 residues before the CDR3 end, so the remaining end is supplied by the germline J gene. Different DNA sequences within this sample yield the same CDR3. J is TRBJ2-1 and V is TRBV13-1, with TRBD2 matching 8 bases. The germline V gene encodes CDR1 NSHNY and CDR2 SYGAGN. V lost 3 bases to trimming and J lost 3 bases; unmatched junction nucleotides: 2. This CDR3 is 14 amino acids long. The sequenced part of the CDR3 DNA is TGTGCCAGCAGTGCCTGGGGGGTCTATGCT. The encoded protein is CASSAWGVYA. The CDR3 in full is CASSAWGVYAEQFF.

Comment on this clone: Gene and germline names: mouse. The read terminates 4 residues ahead of where the CDR3 ends, so the germline J gene completes it. This chain uses TRBV19 with TRBJ2-2; TRBD1 matches at 9 bases. V was clipped by 2 bases and J by 3 bases; unmatched bases: 2. The CDR3 runs to 15 residues. Germline loops: CDR1 FNHDT, CDR2 SITEND (reference sequence). The CDR3 bases that were read are TGTGCCAGCAGTATGGGGACAGGGTACACCGGG. This codes for CASSMGTGYTG. The full CDR3 protein reads CASSMGTGYTGQLYF.

A remark on this clone: Mouse gene names and germline throughout. In the same sample, other DNA sequences code for this CDR3. The CDR3 loop is CASSAGTVYAEQFF. The CDR3 bases that were read are TGTGCCAGCAGTGCCGGGACAGTCTATGCT. The chain employs TRBV13-1 and TRBJ2-1; TRBD1 matches 7 bases. Read coverage stops 4 residues before the CDR3 terminus; the germline J gene supplies the remainder. CDR1 is NSHNY and CDR2 is SYGAGN in the germline V gene. The CDR3 runs 14 residues. J was trimmed by 3 bases and V by 3 bases; bases with no gene match: 3.

On this clone itself: The germline and genes are mouse ones. The read terminates 4 residues before the CDR3 end, so the remaining end is supplied by the germline J gene. The sample holds other DNA sequences that translate to the same CDR3. The chain recombines TRBV5 with TRBJ2-1; the match to TRBD2 covers 12 bases. The V gene end was trimmed by 4 bases and the J gene end by 0 bases; junction bases not matched to a gene: 1. This CDR3 is 16 amino acids long. Germline CDR1 reads LGHNA; CDR2 reads YNLKQL (reference sequence). The CDR3 bases that were read are TGTGCCAGCAGCCCGGACTGGGGGGGTAACTATGCT. The encoded protein is CASSPDWGGNYA. The whole CDR3 sequence is CASSPDWGGNYAEQFF.

Of note for this clone: Gene names are the mouse ones. The CDR3 extends 3 residues past the end of the read, so its final part is completed from the germline J gene. V usage is TRBV5 and J usage is TRBJ1-6, with 9 bases identical to TRBD1. TRBJ1-6 is known as an ORF, though its function is uncertain. Trimming at V came to 4 bases and at J to 0 bases, leaving 4 bases not matched to a gene. The CDR3 is 17 amino acids. Germline values: CDR1 LGHNA, CDR2 YNLKQL (reference sequence). The sequenced CDR3 bases are TGTGCCAGCAGCCGAGGACAGGGGAATTCCTATAATTCGCCC. It translates to CASSRGQGNSYNSP. The full CDR3 protein reads CASSRGQGNSYNSPLYF.

This clone was counted ten times or more. Here the gene names and germline are mouse. The read falls 4 residues short of the CDR3 end, and the missing part is taken from the germline J gene. The J gene is TRBJ2-1, the V gene TRBV17; D unclear. V lost 5 bases and J 4 bases, leaving 9 bases between the germline ends. The CDR3 is 13 residues long. CDR1 is MNHDT, CDR2 YYDKIL, per germline. CDR3: CASSADKYAEQFF. Incomplete CDR3 DNA: TGTGCTAGCAGTGCCGACAAATATGCT.